This T cell receptor beta chain appears in the sequencing data of a study of T cell responses to AZD1222 COVID-19 vaccine. Germline V lookup: CDR1 LNHDA, CDR2 SQIVND (reference sequence). The CDR3 totals 14 residues. The V end lost 6 bases, the J end lost 5 bases, and 16 bases lay between the germline ends. Findings of the study overall: Mostly white British, mostly female donors; authors suggested clonal diversity may be underestimated.

Some clones are missing from TCRdb's copy, which holds only in-frame ones; the method was immunoSEQ multiplex PCR. This table holds around 140,000 clones, roughly 89% found once. On this clone: The target antigen is unknown.

This TCR was sampled from an adult in good health. The V and J genes are TRBV19 and TRBJ1-2; TRBD1 might be the D (5 bases). The sample here was peripheral blood, taken on day 0 of AZD1222 vaccination. Here the CDR3 reads CASRSSGTLYGYTF. The CDR3 region has the DNA TGTGCCAGTAGGAGTTCCGGGACGCTTTATGGCTACACCTTC.